Listed below are T cell receptor beta chains from one sample, sequenced in a study of blood T cell repertoires in COVID-19. Using immunoSEQ multiplex PCR, the repertoire was profiled, and TCRdb retains in-frame clones only, with some absent. The sample contains some 530,000 clones, roughly 85% of which appear only once. Sequencing used peripheral blood. All receptors come from a human donor in a cohort sampled during active COVID-19. CDR3s include the opening cysteine and the closing phenylalanine or tryptophan. The order of the fields is J gene, V gene, D gene, clone size, CDR3 protein, CDR3 DNA. A D gene is named only where the DNA matches it firmly. Size is omitted from some rows. Given values are once, few, many or a class for expanded clones.

>TRBJ2-7|TRBV6-1|.|.
CASSEAWGVGGNEQYF
TGTGCCAGCAGTGAAGCGTGGGGGGTCGGGGGAAACGAGCAGTACTTC
>TRBJ2-2|TRBV30|.|.
CAWSRRGGWDTGELFF
TGTGCCTGGAGTCGAAGGGGTGGGTGGGACACCGGGGAGCTGTTTTTT
>TRBJ2-1|TRBV5-4|.|once
CASSLTGTYNEQFF
TGTGCCAGCAGCTTGACAGGGACCTACAATGAGCAGTTCTTC
>TRBJ2-1|TRBV19|TRBD2|.
CASSIPEGVGTSGKQFF
TGTGCCAGTAGTATTCCGGAAGGGGTGGGGACTAGCGGCAAGCAGTTCTTC
>TRBJ2-1|TRBV6-5|TRBD2|.
CASSLGLAGNNEQFF
TGTGCCAGCAGTTTGGGACTAGCGGGAAACAATGAGCAGTTCTTC
>TRBJ1-1|TRBV20-1|.|.
CSASGLEMNTEAFF
TGCAGTGCTAGTGGACTGGAAATGAACACTGAAGCTTTCTTT
>TRBJ2-7|TRBV30|.|.
CAWSVREFAGTSSYEQYF
TGTGCCTGGAGTGTACGTGAGTTCGCGGGGACGAGCTCCTACGAGCAGTACTTC
>TRBJ2-4|TRBV28|TRBD2|once
CASSLPGLAGGNIQYF
TGTGCCAGCAGTTTACCCGGACTAGCGGGAGGGAACATTCAGTACTTC
>TRBJ2-2|TRBV29-1|.|.
CSVEEGLGRGATGELFF
TGCAGCGTTGAAGAAGGTTTGGGCAGGGGGGCCACCGGGGAGCTGTTTTTT
>TRBJ1-1|TRBV11-2|TRBD1|.
CASSPLQGMNTEAFF
TGTGCCAGCAGCCCCCTACAGGGGATGAACACTGAAGCTTTCTTT
>TRBJ2-6|TRBV18|.|.
CASSLTGRAFSGANVLTF
TGTGCCAGCTCTTTAACAGGGCGGGCTTTCTCTGGGGCCAACGTCCTGACTTTC
>TRBJ1-1|TRBV6-2/TRBV6-3|.|.
CASSYSKVAEAFF
TGTGCCAGCAGTTATTCTAAAGTAGCTGAAGCTTTCTTT
>TRBJ2-1|TRBV9|TRBD2|.
CASSVNSGLYNEQFF
TGTGCCAGCAGCGTTAATAGCGGGCTTTACAATGAGCAGTTCTTC
>TRBJ1-4|TRBV18|TRBD1|.
CASSPGQGAEKLFF
TGTGCCAGCTCACCGGGACAGGGCGCTGAAAAACTGTTTTTT
>TRBJ2-1|TRBV27|TRBD2|.
CASKIPGLAGVGEQFF
TGTGCCAGCAAAATCCCGGGACTAGCGGGAGTGGGAGAGCAGTTCTTC
>TRBJ2-7|TRBV7-7|TRBD1|.
CASSLEPGGNYEQYF
TGTGCTAGCAGCTTAGAGCCAGGGGGAAACTACGAGCAGTACTTC
>TRBJ2-7|TRBV9|TRBD2|.
CASSAGGTYEQYF
TGTGCCAGCAGCGCGGGGGGGACCTACGAGCAGTACTTC
>TRBJ2-7|TRBV4-1|TRBD1|.
CASSKTGPTTYEQYF
TGCGCCAGCAGTAAGACAGGGCCCACCACCTACGAGCAGTACTTC
>TRBJ2-3|TRBV6-6|.|.
CASNLLSTDTQYF
TGTGCCAGCAACTTACTCAGCACAGATACGCAGTATTTT
>TRBJ2-3|TRBV24-1|.|.
CATSDPSSTDTQYF
TGTGCCACCAGTGATCCCTCTAGCACAGATACGCAGTATTTT
>TRBJ1-2|TRBV9|.|.
CASSAPRGGRRGYTF
TGTGCCAGCAGCGCGCCCCGGGGGGGGCGGCGAGGCTACACCTTC
>TRBJ2-7|TRBV5-5|.|.
CASSLGLLTYEQYF
TGTGCCAGCAGCTTGGGGCTCCTCACCTACGAGCAGTACTTC
>TRBJ2-7|TRBV19|.|.
CASSLFQGSAYEQYF
TGTGCCAGTAGCCTCTTTCAGGGGTCCGCCTACGAGCAGTACTTC
>TRBJ2-3|TRBV28|.|once
CASSPGTSDTQYF
TGTGCCAGCAGCCCAGGGACTTCAGATACGCAGTATTTT
>TRBJ2-1|TRBV7-2|TRBD2|.
CASSLRTSGSLPEQFF
TGTGCCAGCAGCCTAAGGACTAGCGGGAGTCTCCCTGAGCAGTTCTTC
>TRBJ2-3|TRBV19|.|.
CASTRTHPSGTDTQYF
TGTGCCAGTACCAGGACTCATCCCAGTGGCACAGATACGCAGTATTTT
>TRBJ2-6|TRBV7-3|.|.
CASSSPGSGANVLTF
TGTGCCAGCAGCTCCCCGGGGTCTGGGGCCAACGTCCTGACTTTC
>TRBJ2-2|TRBV30|TRBD1|.
CAWTKTTGPTGELFF
TGTGCCTGGACCAAGACGACAGGGCCAACCGGGGAGCTGTTTTTT
>TRBJ1-1|TRBV6-5|.|.
CASSRSGFHTEAFF
TGTGCCAGCAGCCGGTCAGGGTTCCACACTGAAGCTTTCTTT
>TRBJ2-7|TRBV5-1|TRBD1|.
CASSLAGTGDYEQYF
TGCGCCAGCAGCTTGGCCGGGACAGGGGATTACGAGCAGTACTTC
>TRBJ2-5|TRBV5-3|TRBD2|.
CARSFVAGEETQYF
TGTGCCAGAAGCTTCGTAGCGGGAGAAGAGACCCAGTACTTC
>TRBJ2-5|TRBV7-7|.|.
CAISRGSQQETQYF
TGTGCTATTTCAAGGGGGAGCCAACAAGAGACCCAGTACTTC
>TRBJ2-2|TRBV6-1|.|few
CASSELAGDTGELFF
TGTGCCAGCAGTGAACTGGCAGGGGATACCGGGGAGCTGTTTTTT